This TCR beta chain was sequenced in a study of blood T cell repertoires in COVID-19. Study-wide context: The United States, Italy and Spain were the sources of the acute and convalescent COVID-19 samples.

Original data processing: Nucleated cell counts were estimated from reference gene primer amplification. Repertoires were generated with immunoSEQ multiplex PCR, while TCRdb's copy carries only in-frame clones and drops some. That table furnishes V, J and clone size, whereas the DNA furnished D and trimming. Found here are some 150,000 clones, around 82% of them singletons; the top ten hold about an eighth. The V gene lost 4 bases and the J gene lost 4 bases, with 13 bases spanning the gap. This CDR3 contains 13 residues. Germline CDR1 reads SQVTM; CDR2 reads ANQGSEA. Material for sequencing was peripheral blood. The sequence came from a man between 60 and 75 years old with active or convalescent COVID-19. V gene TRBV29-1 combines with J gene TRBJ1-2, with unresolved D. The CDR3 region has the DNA TGCAGCGTTGCCATCGGGATCGGCTATGGCTACACCTTC. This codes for CSVAIGIGYGYTF.